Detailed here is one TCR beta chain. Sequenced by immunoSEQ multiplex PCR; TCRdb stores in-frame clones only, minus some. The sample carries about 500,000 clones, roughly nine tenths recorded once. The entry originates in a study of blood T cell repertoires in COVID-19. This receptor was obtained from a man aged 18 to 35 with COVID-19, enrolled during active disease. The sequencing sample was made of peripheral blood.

CDR3: CASSFGGWSSYEQYF. CDR3 sequence (DNA): TGTGCCAGCAGCTTCGGCGGGTGGAGCTCCTACGAGCAGTACTTC. The chain employs TRBV7-9 and TRBJ2-7; TRBD2 is a possible D gene (5 bases). This CDR3 spans 15 amino acids. Germline CDR1 reads SEHNR; CDR2 reads FQNEAQ (reference sequence). V dropped 3 bases and J dropped 0 bases, with 12 bases sitting between them.